One sample yielded the 21 T cell receptor beta chains listed below, sequenced in a study of T cell changes during pregnancy in multiple sclerosis. The data were produced by immunoSEQ multiplex PCR, yet TCRdb's version contains in-frame clones alone and is incomplete. The sample comprises fewer than 40,000 clones, 91% of which are singletons, and roughly 12% rests with the top ten. The sample was CD8+ T cells from peripheral blood mononuclear cells, taken after pregnancy. The receptors were sampled from a female donor with multiple sclerosis, enrolled in a pregnancy study.

The chain couples TRBV28 to TRBJ2-5; D perhaps matches TRBD2 (5 bases). The CDR3 has 15 amino acids. V was clipped by 3 bases and J by 2 bases, with 13 bases between them. The germline CDR1 and CDR2 sequences are MDHEN and SYDVKM. The CDR3 sequence: CASSFSLGEQETQYF. The CDR3 DNA sequence: TGTGCCAGCAGTTTCAGCCTCGGGGAGCAAGAGACCCAGTACTTC.

This clone was seen just once. V and J are TRBV7-3 and TRBJ2-1; 12 bases are a match to TRBD2. This CDR3 contains 16 residues. V was clipped by 4 bases and J by 6 bases; unmatched bases: 7. Looked up from germline, CDR1 is SGHTA and CDR2 is FQGTGA. CDR3: CASSSLAGGRGNEQFF. For the CDR3, the DNA is TGTGCCAGCAGCTCACTAGCGGGAGGTCGCGGCAATGAGCAGTTCTTC.

The V and J genes are TRBV7-9 and TRBJ1-2; no reliable D call. Germline CDR1 and CDR2: SEHNR and FQNEAQ (reference sequence). The V gene lost 5 bases and the J gene lost 8 bases, with 15 bases spanning the gap. The CDR3 runs to 13 residues. CDR3 loop: CASSPLGGGGYTF. The CDR3 coding sequence is TGTGCCAGCAGCCCCTTGGGTGGAGGCGGCTACACCTTC.

The chain recombines TRBV30 with TRBJ1-2; D possibly corresponds to TRBD1 (5 bases). The CDR3 is 13 residues long. V lost 4 bases to trimming and J lost 2 bases, with 11 bases between them. Germline CDR1 reads GTSNPN; CDR2 reads SVGIG (reference sequence). CDR3 sequence (DNA): TGTGCCTGGACAGGGATATCAAACTATGGCTACACCTTC. Amino acids: CAWTGISNYGYTF.

This clone was detected once. The CDR3 DNA follows: TGTGCCAGCACTCAAAGGACAGGGGGCAGGAATGAGCAGTTCTTC. It yields the protein CASTQRTGGRNEQFF. The rearrangement joins TRBV2 to TRBJ2-1, with 11 nucleotides matching TRBD1. V was clipped by 7 bases and J by 7 bases; unmatched bases: 9. This CDR3 has 15 amino acids. Per germline, CDR1 SNHLY and CDR2 FYNNEI.

The chain uses TRBV29-1 and TRBJ1-1, with D perhaps matching TRBD1 (5 bases). V was shortened by 4 bases and J by 11 bases, with 14 bases between the two germline ends. The CDR3 totals 11 residues. CDR1 is SQVTM and CDR2 is ANQGSEA in the germline V gene. The CDR3 sequence is CSVAFRGGAFF. The CDR3 bases are TGCAGCGTTGCTTTCCGGGGGGGGGCTTTCTTT.

This clone was found a few times. The chain uses TRBV4-1 and TRBJ2-1; possible D gene TRBD2, 7 bases. This CDR3 has 16 amino acids. In germline, CDR1 is MGHRA, CDR2 YSYEKL. Trimming removed 0 bases at V and 6 bases at J, with 15 bases between. The CDR3 spells CASSQEEGGGGNEQFF. Here the CDR3 DNA reads TGCGCCAGCAGCCAAGAAGAGGGCGGGGGCGGCAATGAGCAGTTCTTC.

The chain is built from TRBV29-1 and TRBJ2-1; 8 bases line up with TRBD2. V shed 2 bases and J 9 bases; nucleotides not matched to a gene: 9. The length of the CDR3 is 14 residues. From germline, CDR1 is SQVTM and CDR2 ANQGSEA. The CDR3 coding sequence is TGCAGCGTTGAAAGTAGCGGGATAAACTTTGAGCAGTTCTTC. Its protein product is CSVESSGINFEQFF.

The chain carries TRBV14 and TRBJ1-1; D perhaps matches TRBD1 (5 bases). Trimming cost V 1 base and J 3 bases, with 12 bases left between them. CDR1 and CDR2 from the germline V gene are SGHDN and FVKESK. The CDR3 consists of 15 residues. The CDR3 sequence: CASSQVAGGDTEAFF. The CDR3 DNA follows: TGTGCCAGCAGCCAAGTGGCGGGGGGGGACACTGAAGCTTTCTTT.

This clone was observed a handful of times. The J gene is TRBJ2-1, the V gene TRBV10-3; TRBD2 matches 8 bases. The CDR3 totals 17 residues. Germline-derived CDR1 and CDR2 are ENHRY and SYGVKD. The J segment lost 10 bases and the V segment lost 0 bases, leaving 14 bases of the junction unmatched. The DNA for the CDR3 is TGTGCCATCAGTGAGTCAAGGCGTCGGGAGGGCCTTGAGGAGCAGTTCTTC. Its protein product is CAISESRRREGLEEQFF.

This clone has just a few counts. This chain uses TRBV10-2 with TRBJ1-5; D gene uncertain. V lost 3 bases, J lost 2 bases, and 11 bases lay in between. The CDR3 covers 15 residues. Germline V gene data show CDR1 as WSHSY and CDR2 as SAAADI. CDR3 bases: TGCGCCAGCAGTGACGGGGTGAAGGGCAATCAGCCCCAGCATTTT. Translating it yields CASSDGVKGNQPQHF.

This rearrangement joins TRBV27 to TRBJ2-7; 8 nucleotides align to TRBD2. The CDR3 has 17 residues. CDR1 is MNHEY, CDR2 SMNVEV, per germline (reference sequence). The V gene end was trimmed by 3 bases and the J gene end by 4 bases; junction bases not matched to a gene: 14. CDR3: CASSLAAGDFWGYEQYF. CDR3 bases: TGTGCCAGCAGTTTGGCAGCGGGAGATTTTTGGGGTTACGAGCAGTACTTC.

This chain joins TRBV7-9 and TRBJ2-1; 14 bases agree with TRBD2. V shed 5 bases, J shed 8 bases, and the junction held 8 bases outside the gene matches. The CDR3 sequence is 16 residues long. Germline-derived CDR1 and CDR2 are SEHNR and FQNEAQ (reference sequence). The DNA of the CDR3 is TGTGCCAGCAGCCCCATCGGGACTAGCGGGGGCCATGAGCAGTTCTTC. Protein sequence: CASSPIGTSGGHEQFF.

This clone was recorded once. The chain has TRBV6-1 and TRBJ1-5; 8 bases fit TRBD1. Germline CDR1 and CDR2: MNHNS and SASEGT. Trimming at V came to 1 base and at J to 0 bases, leaving 8 bases not matched to a gene. This CDR3 has 18 amino acids. The CDR3 here is CASSEVQGGAYSNQPQHF. DNA of the CDR3: TGTGCCAGCAGTGAAGTACAGGGGGGGGCATATAGCAATCAGCCCCAGCATTTT.

The chain employs TRBV4-1 and TRBJ2-5; D perhaps matches TRBD1 (5 bases). The CDR3 sequence is 16 residues long. Germline V gene lookup returns CDR1 MGHRA and CDR2 YSYEKL. The V end lost 4 bases, the J end lost 4 bases, and 19 bases lay between the germline ends. The CDR3 sequence: CASSPFGFGQGETQYF. As DNA, the CDR3 is TGCGCCAGCAGCCCTTTTGGCTTTGGTCAGGGAGAGACCCAGTACTTC.

The chain has TRBV27 and TRBJ2-5; possibly TRBD2 for D (6 bases). The CDR3 sequence is 14 residues long. Germline V gives CDR1 MNHEY, CDR2 SMNVEV (reference sequence). Deletions cut 6 bases from V and 2 bases from J, with 13 bases between. CDR3 coding DNA: TGTGCCAGCAGCTACAGTCGGGGGCAAGAGACCCAGTACTTC. This sequence encodes CASSYSRGQETQYF.

The chain combines TRBV4-1 with TRBJ2-3; tentative D call: TRBD1 (5 bases). This CDR3 is built from 13 residues. Deletions cut 5 bases from V and 2 bases from J, with 8 bases between. Looked up from germline, CDR1 is MGHRA and CDR2 is YSYEKL. The DNA of the CDR3 is TGCGCCAGCAGCGGACAAGACACAGATACGCAGTATTTT. Amino acid sequence: CASSGQDTDTQYF.

The gene calls are TRBV5-6 and TRBJ2-7, with D possibly TRBD2 on 5 matching bases. Trimming left V 3 bases short and J 2 bases short, with 15 bases between. The CDR3 has 15 residues. Germline assignment: CDR1 SGHDT and CDR2 YYEEEE. In DNA, the CDR3 is TGTGCCAGCAGCTACCGCGGGTGGGTCACCTACGAGCAGTACTTC. It yields the protein CASSYRGWVTYEQYF.

V is TRBV6-5 and J is TRBJ2-7; TRBD1 agrees at 9 bases. The germline V gene encodes CDR1 MNHEY and CDR2 SVGAGI. The CDR3 totals 15 residues. J lost 5 bases, V lost 4 bases, and 9 bases had no gene match. The CDR3 nucleotides are TGTGCCAGCAGTTCTCCGGGACAGGGATCCCACGAGCAGTACTTC. Residues: CASSSPGQGSHEQYF.

Only one count was recorded for this clone. J is TRBJ1-2 and V is TRBV21-1; the table's D gene call, TRBD1, was not cross checked with the DNA. TRBV21-1 is shown as a pseudogene. CDR3 length: 16 residues. The CDR3: CASNLLGQPRDYGYTF. The CDR3 DNA sequence: TGTGCCAGCAACCTTTTGGGACAGCCCAGGGACTATGGCTACACCTTC.

This clone was recorded once. The rearrangement joins TRBV6-1 to TRBJ2-5; no definite D call. CDR1 is MNHNS and CDR2 is SASEGT in the germline V gene. V was trimmed by 1 base and J by 5 bases, leaving 11 bases between them. CDR3 length: 14 amino acids. CDR3 coding DNA: TGTGCCAGCAGTGAAGACGCAGGTTGGGAGACCCAGTACTTC. Protein product: CASSEDAGWETQYF.